This T cell receptor (beta chain) was sequenced for a study of early T cells in non-severe SARS-CoV-2 infection. In the study overall: From unsorted whole blood, bulk RNA was sequenced, and the chains remained unpaired. The study, taken as a whole, reports: Lookups in VDJdb leaned toward anti-spike CD8 responses and missed private and CD4 specificities.

CDR3 length: 14 amino acids. Per germline, CDR1 SEHNR and CDR2 FQNEAQ (reference sequence). V lost 8 bases to trimming and J lost 5 bases; unmatched junction nucleotides: 9. TCRdb called the 5' RACE reads again in MiXCR, with one record for every CDR3 protein. This table has approximately 77,000 distinct CDR3 sequences, 5% appearing once. As to this clonotype: Its antigen is not identified.

J is TRBJ2-7 and V is TRBV7-9; 10 positions agree with TRBD2. The clonotype was recovered from an adult who was a healthcare worker with PCR-confirmed SARS-CoV-2 infection or an uninfected control (not recorded which). The sample was whole blood, taken at baseline. In DNA form, the CDR3 reads TGTGCCAGCGGGGAAGCGGGAGGGCCCGACGAGCAGTACTTC. The encoded protein is CASGEAGGPDEQYF.